This T cell receptor (beta chain) originates from a study of blood T cell repertoires in COVID-19. Libraries were prepared by immunoSEQ multiplex PCR; TCRdb keeps only in-frame clonotypes and omits some of them. The sample yields 110,000 to 150,000 clones, around 87% seen once. V was pared by 0 bases and J by 7 bases, with 13 bases between. The germline CDR1 and CDR2 sequences are SGHRS and YFSETQ. The CDR3 is 14 residues long. Sequencing was carried out using peripheral blood. The chain uses TRBV5-1 and TRBJ1-2, with D tentatively TRBD1 (6 bases). This receptor was taken from a human donor in a cohort sampled during active COVID-19. CDR3 sequence reads: CASSLVQGRGGYTF. As DNA, the CDR3 is TGCGCCAGCAGCTTGGTACAGGGAAGGGGTGGCTACACCTTC.